The subject of this entry is one T cell receptor (beta chain). No cognate antigen has been identified for it. Base qualities were left out, and no much larger clone turns up one base away. This sample stems from a study of cytotoxic CD8 clonotypes in ibrutinib-treated CLL (dated by TCRdb to about 2021). About the investigation overall: The cohort was composed of approximately 11 relapsed/refractory and about 16 treatment-naive patients; IGHV unmutated status was identified in about 17 patients. Partial responses were observed in about 25 patients and complete responses in 2; after a median follow-up of 68 months, remission was maintained in some 14 patients and progression was observed in about twelve. Response samples were obtained after a median of 12 months of treatment, with a range of about 6 to 36 months. On average, each sample yielded 255,043 productive templates and under 95,000 productive rearrangements. Longitudinal samples were obtainable from about 30% of the roughly 86 participants in the trial. Cryopreserved peripheral blood mononuclear cells were obtained prior to treatment, at the time of response, and at either disease progression or sustained remission. Patients were still on ibrutinib when every remission and progressive disease sample was collected.

Broad study findings and their caveats: Sampling times were not matched between sustained-remission and progressing patients, and lymph node repertoires were not studied. At baseline, clonality was higher than in age-matched healthy donors and showed a strong correlation with circulating CD8+ T-cell counts. Public clonotypes were rare and either shrank or stayed stable during treatment, and the rise in clonality at ibrutinib response reflected expansion of private clonotypes. At ibrutinib response clonality went up, during sustained remission it held steady, and at progression it dropped back toward baseline.

Trimmed from V: 5 bases; trimmed from J: 0 bases; junction bases lacking a gene match: 5. The CDR3 spans 15 residues, from the cysteine through the phenylalanine. The sequence is cut down to CDR3 DNA, 45 bases in frame from base 1. CDR1 is given as SEHNR and CDR2 as FQNEAQ, both from the germline V gene (reference sequence). On a MiSeq, deep resolution sequencing aimed for a depth between 1 in 1 million and 1 in 200,000 T cells, with each clonotype covered about 9.2x on average. The immunoSEQ hsTCRB Kit was used to generate the TCR beta libraries. Concerning the study's data processing: ImmunoSEQ Data Assistant and ImmunoSEQ Analyzer were used for data analysis, and V, D and J genes were assigned according to IMGT definitions. Clonality, which ranges from 0 to 1, was calculated by subtracting the normalized Shannon entropy of productive rearrangement frequencies from one. Only overrepresented clonotypes making up at least 0.05% of each patient's repertoire were included in the public clonotype analysis. Some 13 age-matched healthy donor repertoires from immuneACCESS served as clonality controls. Not all clones reach the TCRdb copy of this immuneACCESS table, which keeps in-frame sequences only. Checked studies attribute under half of the gap to unresolved V genes and leave the rest unexplained. The D gene and trimming were derived from the DNA, and the V and J assignments and clone size from that table. Present in this sample are around 250,000 clones, 70% of which were seen just once. The top ten clones comprise 15% of the sample.

The sample's time point label, decoded: roughly 23 months on ibrutinib. For TCR beta library preparation, approximately 2 micrograms of genomic DNA were extracted from the cryopreserved PBMCs. High-throughput TCR beta sequencing was performed on longitudinal blood samples from CLL patients receiving ibrutinib monotherapy. The patients took part in an open-label, single-center phase 2 trial of ibrutinib monotherapy. The sequence derives from a human donor with chronic lymphocytic leukemia. The specimen comprised PBMCs, sampled after 24 months of ibrutinib treatment. The chain couples TRBV7-9 to TRBJ2-7, with 9 bases in between that match TRBD1. The DNA reads TGTGCCAGCAGCCCTCGGACAGGGGACTCCTACGAGCAGTACTTC. Protein translation: CASSPRTGDSYEQYF.